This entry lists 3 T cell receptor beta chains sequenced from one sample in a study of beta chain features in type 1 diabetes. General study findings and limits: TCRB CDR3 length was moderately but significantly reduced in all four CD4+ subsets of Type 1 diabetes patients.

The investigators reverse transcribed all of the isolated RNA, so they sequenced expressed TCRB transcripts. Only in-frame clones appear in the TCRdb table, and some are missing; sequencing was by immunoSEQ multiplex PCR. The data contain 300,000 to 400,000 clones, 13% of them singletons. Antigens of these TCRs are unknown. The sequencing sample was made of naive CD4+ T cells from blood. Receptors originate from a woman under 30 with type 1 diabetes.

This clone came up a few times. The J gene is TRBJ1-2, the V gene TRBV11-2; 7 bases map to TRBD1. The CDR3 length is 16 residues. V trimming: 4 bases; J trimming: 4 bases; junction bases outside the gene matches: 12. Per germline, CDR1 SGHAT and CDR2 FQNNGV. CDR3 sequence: CASSSDRVGVGYGYTF. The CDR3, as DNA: TGTGCCAGCAGCTCTGACAGGGTCGGCGTAGGCTATGGCTACACCTTC.

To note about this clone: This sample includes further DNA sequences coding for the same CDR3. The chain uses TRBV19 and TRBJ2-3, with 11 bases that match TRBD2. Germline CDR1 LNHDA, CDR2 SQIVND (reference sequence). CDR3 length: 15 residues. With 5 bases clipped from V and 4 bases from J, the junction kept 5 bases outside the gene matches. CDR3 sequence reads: CASSPGTSGPDTQYF. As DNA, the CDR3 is TGTGCCAGTAGTCCCGGGACTAGCGGACCAGATACGCAGTATTTT.

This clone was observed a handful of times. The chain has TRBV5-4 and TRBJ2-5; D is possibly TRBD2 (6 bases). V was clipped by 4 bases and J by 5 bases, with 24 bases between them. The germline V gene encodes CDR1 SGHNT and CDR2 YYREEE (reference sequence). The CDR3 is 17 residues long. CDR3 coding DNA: TGTGCCAGCAGCGGCCCACAGGCCTTGAAGGGGAGGGAGACCCAGTACTTC. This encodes CASSGPQALKGRETQYF.